The 22 T cell receptor beta chains given below trace back to one sample, sequenced in a study of cytomegalovirus exposure and HLA in healthy donors. Produced via immunoSEQ multiplex PCR; TCRdb's table is partial and in-frame only. Of approximately 100,000 clones listed, roughly 90% are singletons. Sequenced material: PBMCs. The receptors come from a man younger than 35 in good health and CMV-seropositive.

A single count supports this clone. V usage is TRBV5-1 and J usage is TRBJ1-4, with TRBD1 as a possible D gene (6 bases). Trimming cost V 4 bases and J 4 bases, with 11 bases left between them. Per germline, CDR1 SGHRS and CDR2 YFSETQ. The CDR3 contains 14 residues. The chain's CDR3 is CASSQGLGNEKLFF. The CDR3 DNA is TGCGCCAGCAGCCAGGGGTTAGGTAATGAAAAACTGTTTTTT.

For this clone: An end of the junction differs from the germline gene, which may be a read error. The chain carries TRBV6-5 and TRBJ1-2; TRBD1 agrees at 7 bases. Germline V gives CDR1 MNHEY, CDR2 SVGAGI. This CDR3 is built from 14 residues. This chain's CDR3 is CASSYSRHDDRAYF. CDR3 nucleotides: TGTGCCAGCAGTTACTCGAGACATGACGACAGGGCTTACTTC.

CDR3 in DNA: TGTGCCAGCAGCTTGTATTTCGGGGGGGGCCCTTTGGAGACCCAGTACTTC. Residues: CASSLYFGGGPLETQYF. The rearrangement uses TRBV5-6 and TRBJ2-5; 8 bases are a match to TRBD2. The CDR3 extends over 17 amino acids. Germline CDR1 reads SGHDT; CDR2 reads YYEEEE. V lost 1 base to trimming and J lost 5 bases; unmatched junction nucleotides: 13.

This clone was counted once. V gene TRBV6-1 combines with J gene TRBJ2-1, with D unclear. The ends were cut back, 5 bases at V and 8 bases at J, with 7 bases in the middle. The CDR3 has 11 residues. Looked up from germline, CDR1 is MNHNS and CDR2 is SASEGT. This chain's CDR3 is CASSPYDEQFF. In DNA, the CDR3 is TGTGCCAGCAGTCCTTATGATGAGCAGTTCTTC.

This chain connects TRBV6-5 to TRBJ2-1; D remains ambiguous. Trimming took 2 bases from V and 5 from J, leaving 7 bases between them. CDR1 is MNHEY, CDR2 SVGAGI, per germline. The CDR3 runs to 13 residues. The CDR3 bases are TGTGCCAGCAGTTACCAAGCTAACAATGAGCAGTTCTTC. Encoded protein: CASSYQANNEQFF.

The chain uses TRBV12-5 and TRBJ2-6; TRBD1 agrees at 8 bases. V lost 2 bases, J lost 5 bases, and 8 bases stayed unmatched. Per germline, CDR1 LGHNT and CDR2 FRNRAP. CDR3 length equals 17 residues. The CDR3: CASGLKGQGTWANVLTF. The CDR3 DNA is TGTGCTAGTGGTTTGAAAGGACAGGGAACCTGGGCCAACGTCCTGACTTTC.

The V call is TRBV5-1, the J call TRBJ2-5; weak D call: TRBD1 (5 bases). CDR3 length equals 14 residues. Germline lookup yields CDR1 SGHRS and CDR2 YFSETQ. V shed 4 bases and J shed 5 bases, with 15 bases lying between them. The CDR3 loop reads CASSKGTPGETQYF. As DNA, the CDR3 is TGCGCCAGCAGCAAGGGTACTCCAGGGGAGACCCAGTACTTC.

The V gene is TRBV4-1, the J gene TRBJ1-4, with TRBD1 identical over 11 bases. Germline lookup yields CDR1 MGHRA and CDR2 YSYEKL. J gave up 4 bases and V 0 bases, and 13 bases lay outside the gene matches. The length of the CDR3 is 20 residues. CDR3 DNA sequence: TGCGCCAGCAGCCAAGACCGTGGGACAGGGGGAAATCCGATTAATGAAAAACTGTTTTTT. Amino acids: CASSQDRGTGGNPINEKLFF.

The chain links TRBV11-1 to TRBJ2-3; maybe TRBD2 (6 bases). Per germline, CDR1 SGHAT and CDR2 FQDESV (reference sequence). Between the trimmed V and J ends, which lost 6 bases and 5 bases, there was a span of 15 bases. The CDR3 covers 14 residues. The CDR3 sequence: CASSDWRGQDTQYF. The CDR3 DNA sequence: TGTGCCAGCAGTGACTGGCGGGGTCAAGATACGCAGTATTTT.

The J gene is TRBJ2-7, the V gene TRBV5-1, with 13 bases identical to TRBD2. V was pared by 5 bases and J by 7 bases, with 9 bases of the junction left unmatched. This CDR3 region has 15 residues. Germline CDR1 reads SGHRS; CDR2 reads YFSETQ. The CDR3 coding sequence is TGCGCCAGCAGTCTCGGACTAGCGGGAGCTTTGGAGCAGTACTTC. It encodes CASSLGLAGALEQYF.

The chain employs TRBV4-2 and TRBJ1-5; no clear D gene. CDR1 is LGHNA, CDR2 YNFKEQ, per germline. Trimming shortened V by 4 bases and J by 0 bases, and 10 bases separated the two germline ends. The CDR3 spans 15 residues. The CDR3 is CASSPAGDSNQPQHF. For the CDR3, the DNA is TGTGCCAGCAGCCCCGCAGGCGATAGCAATCAGCCCCAGCATTTT.

The rearrangement uses TRBV11-3 and TRBJ2-3; D might be TRBD2 (8 bases). Germline V gene lookup returns CDR1 SGHNT and CDR2 YENEEA. Trimming left V 6 bases short and J 5 bases short, with 30 bases between. There are 19 residues in the CDR3. Written as DNA, the CDR3 is TGTGCCAGCAGGATTAGAGGGGGCCGGCCGAGCGGGAGACAAGATACGCAGTATTTT. Protein product: CASRIRGGRPSGRQDTQYF.

The chain recombines TRBV27 with TRBJ1-5, with TRBD1 matching 7 bases. In germline, CDR1 is MNHEY, CDR2 SMNVEV (reference sequence). The length of the CDR3 is 13 residues. The V and J ends lost 6 bases and 4 bases, in that order; junction bases with no gene match: 3. CDR3 loop: CASREGANQPQHF. The CDR3 DNA reads TGTGCCAGCAGAGAGGGGGCAAATCAGCCCCAGCATTTT.

CDR3 nucleotide sequence: TGTGCCAGCAGTGGGTTGGACACTCATAGGGAGCAGTTCTTC. Protein: CASSGLDTHREQFF. The rearrangement uses TRBV6-5 and TRBJ2-1; D is perhaps TRBD1 (5 bases). Between the trimmed V and J ends, which lost 5 bases and 10 bases, there was a span of 18 bases. Germline V gene data show CDR1 as MNHEY and CDR2 as SVGAGI. This CDR3 spans 14 amino acids.

The V gene is TRBV27, the J gene TRBJ1-1, with TRBD1 matching 10 bases. The CDR3 is 16 residues long. The V gene end was trimmed by 5 bases and the J gene end by 5 bases; junction bases not matched to a gene: 11. Per germline, CDR1 MNHEY and CDR2 SMNVEV (reference sequence). The CDR3 coding sequence is TGTGCCAGCAGTGAGGACAGGGGGTCTTTGAGAACTGAAGCTTTCTTT. It translates to CASSEDRGSLRTEAFF.

This clone showed up just once. The chain links TRBV6-1 to TRBJ1-6; D perhaps matches TRBD1 (5 bases). Between the trimmed V and J ends, which lost 5 bases and 10 bases, there was a span of 9 bases. This CDR3 spans 12 amino acids. Germline V gene lookup returns CDR1 MNHNS and CDR2 SASEGT. As DNA, the CDR3 is TGTGCCAGCAGTTTCCGACAGTCACCCCTCCACTTT. Encoded protein: CASSFRQSPLHF.

This chain joins TRBV5-1 and TRBJ1-2; no clear D. The CDR3 length is 16 residues. Germline values: CDR1 SGHRS, CDR2 YFSETQ. V was trimmed by 1 base and J by 1 base, leaving 14 bases between them. The CDR3 DNA sequence: TGCGCCAGCAGCTTGTTCACGAAAGAACTTAACTATGGCTACACCTTC. Amino acid sequence: CASSLFTKELNYGYTF.

This chain connects TRBV6-5 to TRBJ1-5, with TRBD1 identical over 9 bases. The CDR3 totals 14 residues. After removal of 4 bases from V and 4 bases from J, the junction contained 2 bases not matched to a gene. Germline CDR1 is MNHEY and CDR2 is SVGAGI. The DNA for the CDR3 is TGTGCCAGCAGTTGGACAGGGGTTAATCAGCCCCAGCATTTT. Its translation is CASSWTGVNQPQHF.

The CDR3 region has the DNA TGTGCCAGCAGCGTGTCCGACTATGGCTACACCTTC. This translates into CASSVSDYGYTF. This chain uses TRBV9 with TRBJ1-2; D call uncertain. V gave up 2 bases and J gave up 3 bases, with 5 bases separating them. The germline V gene has CDR1 SGDLS and CDR2 YYNGEE. The CDR3 is 12 residues long.

The chain employs TRBV10-3 and TRBJ2-2; the D gene is possibly TRBD2 (6 bases). The CDR3 contains 20 residues. The germline V and J ends were trimmed by 0 bases and 6 bases, with 26 bases remaining between them. From germline, CDR1 is ENHRY and CDR2 SYGVKD. For the CDR3, the DNA is TGTGCCATCAGTGAGTCGAGTATTACCCGCCAGGGAGGTTTGGCCGGGGAGCTGTTTTTT. Protein: CAISESSITRQGGLAGELFF.

The V gene is TRBV15, the J gene TRBJ1-6; 9 nucleotides align to TRBD1. The ends lost 7 bases at V and 3 bases at J; junction bases unmatched: 10. CDR3 size: 17 residues. CDR1 is LNHNV and CDR2 is YYDKDF in the germline V gene (reference sequence). The CDR3 DNA follows: TGTGCCACCACCAAGAAAGAGACAGGGGGCTATAATTCACCCCTCCACTTT. As protein: CATTKKETGGYNSPLHF.

The chain joins TRBV5-4 to TRBJ2-7, with 9 bases fitting TRBD2. V shed 0 bases and J 4 bases; nucleotides not matched to a gene: 5. The CDR3 spans 15 residues. The germline V gene has CDR1 SGHNT and CDR2 YYREEE (reference sequence). CDR3 loop: CASSLELAGEYEQYF. In DNA, the CDR3 is TGTGCCAGCAGCTTGGAGTTAGCGGGAGAGTACGAGCAGTACTTC.